The T cell receptor beta chain described here comes from a study of cytomegalovirus exposure and HLA in healthy donors. Only in-frame clones appear in the TCRdb table, and some are missing; sequencing was by immunoSEQ multiplex PCR. There are 350,000 or so clones in the sample; 86% occur only once, and 0.84% lies in the top ten. The CDR3 sequence is 14 residues long. Trimming took 7 bases from V and 7 from J; bases not matched to a gene: 9. In germline, CDR1 is LGHNT, CDR2 FRNRAP. This TCR came from a woman in her late teens or twenties in good health and CMV-seronegative. This chain connects TRBV12-5 to TRBJ2-2, with TRBD2 matching over 7 bases. Source material: PBMCs. The CDR3 DNA follows: TGTGCTAGTGACCTCGCGGGAGCCCACGGGGAGCTGTTTTTT. It codes for CASDLAGAHGELFF.